The source of this T cell receptor beta chain is a study of T cell clonality in common variable immunodeficiency (dated by TCRdb to the mid-2010s). Here is what the overall study found, with its caveats: It was noted by the authors that sequencing of the repertoires of T cell subpopulations would be needed to clarify the cause of the increased clonality in CVID. CVID subjects shared fewer TCRbeta clones with each other than healthy controls did (p < 0.0001). Correlations of repertoire features with clinical complications were constrained by heterogeneity among patients within the CVID cohort. CVID TCRbeta sequences reportedly showed fewer deletions and N-nucleotide insertions and lacked highly modified clones with 13 or more V deletions. Even though DNA input was the same, control samples had an average of about 81,820 unique sequences each, compared with approximately 30,000 in CVID samples. TCRbeta clonality was higher in CVID subjects than in healthy controls (t-test p = 0.018), and the increase was most characteristic of about a third of subjects.

The CDR3 sequence holds 14 residues, the cysteine and phenylalanine included. The 33 bases shown cover part of the CDR3, and their frame starts at base 1. V is cut by 2 bases and J by 2 bases, and the space between the germline ends is 9 bases. CDR1 and CDR2 are drawn from the germline V gene: SGHTA, FQGNSA. For sequencing, equivalent amounts of genomic DNA were input from CVID and control samples. For every sample, a 60 bp segment covering the rearranged TCRbeta CDR3 region was amplified and then sequenced. TCRbeta amplification used the immunoSEQ assay, a bias-corrected multiplex PCR with high-throughput sequencing. The study's own analysis went as follows. Every unique nucleotide sequence was considered a clone and was annotated with V, D and J genes, copy number and frequency. Sequences were labeled productive if in frame, and non-productive if out of frame or containing stop codons. As previously described, Shannon's entropy was used to calculate clonality. The predicted amino acid sequences of productive clones were used to derive the mean CDR3 Kyte-Doolittle hydropathy. Using the R hclust function, scaled V gene usage was clustered hierarchically with Manhattan distance and complete linkage. Sharing of clones by CDR3 amino acid sequence was evaluated through resampling of 12 repertoires per group over 100 rounds. Repertoires were searched for approximately 70 published EBV-specific and 200 to 300 published CMV-specific TCRbeta sequences. After a couple of CVID samples that produced fewer than 10,000 sequences were dropped from the analysis, some 42 CVID repertoires remained. TCRdb retrieved this table from immuneACCESS and kept in-frame rearrangements only. Not all clones are present; in checked studies, unresolved V genes account for under half, and no reason is known for the remainder. V, J and clone size are taken as reported in that table, and D and trimming were inferred from the DNA itself. Listed for this sample are 15,000 to 25,000 clones, none observed only a single time. Around 25% of the sample rests with the top ten.

This clone was found a few times. The specificity of this receptor is unknown. The DNA ends 3 residues before the CDR3 does, and the rest of the CDR3 is filled in from the germline J gene. CVID was diagnosed by standard criteria: serum IgG, IgA and/or IgM reduced below normal range, plus specific antibody deficiency. There were 40 to 45 subjects in the CVID group (about 29 male and 15 or so female), ranging in age from about 9 to 65 years, with a mean age of about 40. Most of the CVID patients and most of the healthy controls were of Caucasian heritage. At the time of study participation, every CVID subject had been on replacement immunoglobulin therapy for one year or longer. At blood collection, none of the CVID subjects was ill or on immunomodulatory or immunosuppressive medication. Heparinized peripheral whole blood samples of 5 to 8 ml were collected from each donor. Genomic DNA from adults with common variable immune deficiency (CVID) and from healthy adult controls was used for sequencing of TCRbeta CDR3 repertoires. Diluted blood was density-centrifuged over Hypaque 1077 or Ficoll-Paque to isolate peripheral blood mononuclear cells. Unsorted mononuclear cells served as the source of genomic DNA, which was extracted either by Qiagen column purification or by a centrifugation-based method.

The TCR was taken from a human donor with common variable immunodeficiency. The chain employs TRBV7-2 and TRBJ1-2; the D gene cannot be resolved reliably. Sequenced: peripheral blood mononuclear cells. The CDR3 loop reads CASSLNTGNYGYTF. The CDR3 bases that were read are TGTGCCAGCAGCTTAAATACGGGGAACTATGGC.